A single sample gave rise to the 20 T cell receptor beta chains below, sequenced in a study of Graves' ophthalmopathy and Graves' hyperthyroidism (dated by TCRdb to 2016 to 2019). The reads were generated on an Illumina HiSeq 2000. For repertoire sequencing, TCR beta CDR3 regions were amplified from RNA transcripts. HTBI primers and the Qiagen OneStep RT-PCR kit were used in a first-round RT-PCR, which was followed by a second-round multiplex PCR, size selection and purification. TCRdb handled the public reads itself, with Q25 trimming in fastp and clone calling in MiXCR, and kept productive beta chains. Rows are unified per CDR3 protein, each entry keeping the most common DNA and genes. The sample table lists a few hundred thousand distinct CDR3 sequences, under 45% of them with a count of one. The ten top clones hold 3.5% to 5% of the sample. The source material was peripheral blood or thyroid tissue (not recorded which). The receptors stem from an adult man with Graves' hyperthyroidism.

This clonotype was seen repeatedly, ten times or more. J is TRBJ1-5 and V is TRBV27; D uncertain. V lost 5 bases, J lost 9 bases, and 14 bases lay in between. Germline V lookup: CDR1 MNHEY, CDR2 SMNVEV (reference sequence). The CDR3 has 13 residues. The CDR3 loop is CASSPSRWAPQHF. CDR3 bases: TGTGCCAGCAGTCCGTCCCGTTGGGCGCCCCAGCATTTT.

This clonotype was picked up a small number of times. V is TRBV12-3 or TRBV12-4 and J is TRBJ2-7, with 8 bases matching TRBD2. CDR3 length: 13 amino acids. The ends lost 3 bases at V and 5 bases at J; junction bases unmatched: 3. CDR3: CASSFWRGDEQYF. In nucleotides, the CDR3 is TGTGCCAGCAGTTTTTGGCGGGGGGACGAGCAGTACTTC.

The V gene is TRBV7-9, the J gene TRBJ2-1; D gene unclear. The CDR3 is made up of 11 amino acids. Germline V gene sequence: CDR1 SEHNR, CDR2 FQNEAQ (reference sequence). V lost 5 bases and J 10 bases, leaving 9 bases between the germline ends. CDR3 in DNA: TGTGCCAGCAGCCAATTTGCAGAGCAGTTCTTC. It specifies CASSQFAEQFF. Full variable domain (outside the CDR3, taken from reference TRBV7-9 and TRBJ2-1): DTGVSQNPRHKITKRGQNVTFRCDPISEHNRLYWYRQTLGQGPEFLTYFQNEAQLEKSRLLSDRFSAERPKGSFSTLEIQRTEQGDSAMYLCASSQFAEQFFGPGTRLTVL.

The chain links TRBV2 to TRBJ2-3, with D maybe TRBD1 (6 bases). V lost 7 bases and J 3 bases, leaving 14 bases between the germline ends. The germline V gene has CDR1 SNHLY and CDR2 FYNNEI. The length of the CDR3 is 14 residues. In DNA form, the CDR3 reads TGTGCCAGCACTGAGGACAGTGCAACAGATACGCAGTATTTT. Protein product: CASTEDSATDTQYF. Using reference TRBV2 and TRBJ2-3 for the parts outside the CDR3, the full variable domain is EPEVTQTPSHQVTQMGQEVILRCVPISNHLYFYWYRQILGQKVEFLVSFYNNEISEKSEIFDDQFSVERPDGSNFTLKIRSTKLEDSAMYFCASTEDSATDTQYFGPGTRLTVL.

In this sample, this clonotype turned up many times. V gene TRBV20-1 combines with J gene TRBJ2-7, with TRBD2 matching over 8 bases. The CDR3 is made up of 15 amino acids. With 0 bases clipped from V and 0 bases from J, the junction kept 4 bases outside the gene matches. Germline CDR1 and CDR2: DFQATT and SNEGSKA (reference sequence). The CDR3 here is CSARDRGTSSYEQYF. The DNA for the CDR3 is TGCAGTGCTAGAGATCGGGGGACTAGCTCCTACGAGCAGTACTTC.

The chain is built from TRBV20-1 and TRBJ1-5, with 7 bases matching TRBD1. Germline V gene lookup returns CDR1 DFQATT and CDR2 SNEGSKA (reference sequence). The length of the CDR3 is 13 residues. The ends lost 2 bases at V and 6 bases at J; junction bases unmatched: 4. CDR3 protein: CSARKTGVQPQHF. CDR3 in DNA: TGCAGTGCTAGAAAAACAGGGGTTCAGCCCCAGCATTTT.

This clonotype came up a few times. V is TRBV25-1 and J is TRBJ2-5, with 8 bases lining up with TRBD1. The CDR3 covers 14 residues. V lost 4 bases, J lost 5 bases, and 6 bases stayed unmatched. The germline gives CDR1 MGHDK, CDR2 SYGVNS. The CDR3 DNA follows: TGTGCCAGCAGTGTTCAGGGGGCTAGGGAGACCCAGTACTTC. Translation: CASSVQGARETQYF.

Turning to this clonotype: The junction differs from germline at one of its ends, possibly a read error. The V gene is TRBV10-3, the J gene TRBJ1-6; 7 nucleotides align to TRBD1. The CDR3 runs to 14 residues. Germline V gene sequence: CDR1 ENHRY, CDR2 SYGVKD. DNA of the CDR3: TGTGCCAGCAGTATGATGACAGGGATTTCACCCCTCCACTTT. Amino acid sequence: CASSMMTGISPLHF.

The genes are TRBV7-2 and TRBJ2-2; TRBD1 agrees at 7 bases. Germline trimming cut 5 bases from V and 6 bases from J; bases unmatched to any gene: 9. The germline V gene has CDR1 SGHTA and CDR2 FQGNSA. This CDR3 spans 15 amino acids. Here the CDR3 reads CASSLERQGAGELFF. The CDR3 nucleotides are TGTGCCAGCAGCCTAGAACGCCAGGGGGCCGGGGAGCTGTTTTTT.

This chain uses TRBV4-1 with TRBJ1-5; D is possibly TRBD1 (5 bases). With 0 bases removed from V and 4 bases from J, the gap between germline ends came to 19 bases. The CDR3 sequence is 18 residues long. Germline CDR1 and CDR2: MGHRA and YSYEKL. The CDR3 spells CASSQEGDGGVGNQPQHF. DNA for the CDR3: TGCGCCAGCAGCCAAGAAGGGGATGGGGGGGTGGGAAATCAGCCCCAGCATTTT.

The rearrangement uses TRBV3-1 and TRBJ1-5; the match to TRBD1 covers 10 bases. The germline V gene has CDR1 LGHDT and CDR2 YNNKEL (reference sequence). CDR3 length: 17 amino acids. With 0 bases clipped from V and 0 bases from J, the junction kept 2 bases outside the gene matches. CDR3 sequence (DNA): TGTGCCAGCAGCCAAGATTGGACAGGGGGTAGCAATCAGCCCCAGCATTTT. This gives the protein CASSQDWTGGSNQPQHF.

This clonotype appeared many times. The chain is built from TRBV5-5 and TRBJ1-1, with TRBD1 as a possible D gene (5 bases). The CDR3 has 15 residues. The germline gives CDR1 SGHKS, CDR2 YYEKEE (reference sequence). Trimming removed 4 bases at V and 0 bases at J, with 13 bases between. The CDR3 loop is CASSREGAMNTEAFF. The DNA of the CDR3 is TGTGCCAGCAGCCGTGAAGGGGCCATGAACACTGAAGCTTTCTTT.

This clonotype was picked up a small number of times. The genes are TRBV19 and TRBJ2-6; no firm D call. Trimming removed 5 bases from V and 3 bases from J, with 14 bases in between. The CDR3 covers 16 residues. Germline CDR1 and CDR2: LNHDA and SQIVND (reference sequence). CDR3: CASSLLKGSGANVLTF. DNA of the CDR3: TGTGCCAGTAGTCTATTGAAGGGCAGTGGGGCCAACGTCCTGACTTTC.

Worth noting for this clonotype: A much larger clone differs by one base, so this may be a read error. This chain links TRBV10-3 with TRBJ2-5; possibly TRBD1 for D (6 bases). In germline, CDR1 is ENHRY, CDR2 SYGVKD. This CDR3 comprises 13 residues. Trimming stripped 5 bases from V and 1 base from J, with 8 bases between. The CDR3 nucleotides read TGTGCCATCAGTACAGGGTTCCAAGAGACCCAGTACTTC. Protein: CAISTGFQETQYF.

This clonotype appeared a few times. CDR3 sequence: CASSLGLSSGANVLTF. The CDR3 bases are TGTGCCAGCAGCTTGGGACTAAGCTCTGGGGCCAACGTCCTGACTTTC. This chain connects TRBV7-2 to TRBJ2-6; 7 nucleotides match TRBD2. Trimming cost V 3 bases and J 0 bases; bases outside gene matches: 2. Germline values: CDR1 SGHTA, CDR2 FQGNSA. This CDR3 spans 16 amino acids.

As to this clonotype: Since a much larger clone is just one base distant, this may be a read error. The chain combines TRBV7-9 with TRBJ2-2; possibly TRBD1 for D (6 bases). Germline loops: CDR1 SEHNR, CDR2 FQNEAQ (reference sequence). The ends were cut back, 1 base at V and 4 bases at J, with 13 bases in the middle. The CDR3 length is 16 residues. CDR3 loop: CASSLGVTGFTGELFF. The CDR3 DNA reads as TGTGCCAGCAGCTTAGGTGTGACAGGATTCACCGGGGAGCTGTTTTTT.

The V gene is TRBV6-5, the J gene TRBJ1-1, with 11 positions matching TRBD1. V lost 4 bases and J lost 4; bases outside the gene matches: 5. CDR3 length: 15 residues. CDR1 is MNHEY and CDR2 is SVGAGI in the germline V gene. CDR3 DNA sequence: TGTGCCAGCAGTTCCGGGACAGGGGGTTTCACTGAAGCTTTCTTT. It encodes CASSSGTGGFTEAFF.

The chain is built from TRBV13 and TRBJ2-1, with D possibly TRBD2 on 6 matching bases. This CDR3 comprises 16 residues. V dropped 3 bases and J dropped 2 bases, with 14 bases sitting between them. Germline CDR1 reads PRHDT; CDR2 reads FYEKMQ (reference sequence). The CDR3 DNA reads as TGTGCCAGCAGCTTGGGACTGAATCCACCCTACAATGAGCAGTTCTTC. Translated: CASSLGLNPPYNEQFF.

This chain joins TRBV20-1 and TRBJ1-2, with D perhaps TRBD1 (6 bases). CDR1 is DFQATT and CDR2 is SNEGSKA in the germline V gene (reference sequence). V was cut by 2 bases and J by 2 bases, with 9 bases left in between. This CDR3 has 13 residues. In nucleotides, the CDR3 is TGCAGTGCTAGACAGGGGTTGAACTATGGCTACACCTTC. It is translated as CSARQGLNYGYTF.

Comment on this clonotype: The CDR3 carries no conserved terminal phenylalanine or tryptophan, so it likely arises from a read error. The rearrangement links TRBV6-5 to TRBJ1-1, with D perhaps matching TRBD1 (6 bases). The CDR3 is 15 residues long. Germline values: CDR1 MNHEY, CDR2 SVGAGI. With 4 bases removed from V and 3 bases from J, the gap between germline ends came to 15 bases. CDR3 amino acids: CASSWGRGGDTEAFS. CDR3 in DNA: TGTGCCAGCAGTTGGGGGCGGGGAGGTGACACTGAAGCTTTCTCT.